What follows are 23 T cell receptor beta chains derived from one specimen sequenced in a study of beta chain features in type 1 diabetes. The sequenced template was cDNA made from the entire isolated RNA. Using immunoSEQ multiplex PCR, the repertoire was profiled, and TCRdb retains in-frame clones only, with some absent. Counted here are 350,000 to 400,000 clones, around 16% occurring once; the ten biggest clones make up about 0.018%. The sample consisted of naive CD4+ T cells from blood. These receptors all stem from a woman under 30 in good health.

As regards this clone: This same CDR3 is encoded by further DNA sequences in the sample. The V gene is TRBV30, the J gene TRBJ1-5; possible D gene TRBD1, 5 bases. Trimming left V 3 bases short and J 2 bases short, with 8 bases between. CDR1 is GTSNPN, CDR2 SVGIG, per germline (reference sequence). The CDR3 is 13 residues long. The CDR3 DNA reads as TGTGCCTGGAGGGGGCAGGGCAATCAGCCCCAGCATTTT. It translates to CAWRGQGNQPQHF.

This chain uses TRBV20-1 with TRBJ2-5; D might be TRBD1 (5 bases). CDR1 is DFQATT and CDR2 is SNEGSKA in the germline V gene (reference sequence). V was cut by 3 bases and J by 11 bases, with 13 bases left in between. CDR3 length: 11 amino acids. DNA for the CDR3: TGCAGTGCTAGGGGGCCCAAACAGCAGTACTTC. Encoded protein: CSARGPKQQYF.

A few counts support this clone. This chain uses TRBV5-1 with TRBJ1-1, with TRBD1 matching 8 bases. CDR1 and CDR2 (germline): SGHRS, YFSETQ. V was pared by 0 bases and J by 0 bases, with 4 bases of the junction left unmatched. The CDR3 runs 16 residues. CDR3 DNA: TGCGCCAGCAGCTTGGATGGACAGGGTATGAACACTGAAGCTTTCTTT. Translation gives CASSLDGQGMNTEAFF.

This clone was observed a few times. The chain links TRBV18 to TRBJ1-3; D unclear. V dropped 2 bases and J dropped 7 bases, with 9 bases sitting between them. The CDR3 covers 13 residues. The germline CDR1 and CDR2 sequences are KGHSH and LQKENI. Written as DNA, the CDR3 is TGTGCCAGCTCACCAGCGGAGATGAACACCATATATTTT. It yields the protein CASSPAEMNTIYF.

The CDR3 loop reads CASSQGGRNEQYF. The CDR3 DNA sequence: TGTGCCAGCAGCCAAGGGGGCAGGAACGAGCAGTACTTC. The chain is built from TRBV4-2 and TRBJ2-7; D is perhaps TRBD1 (5 bases). In germline, CDR1 is LGHNA, CDR2 YNFKEQ. V shed 1 base and J shed 5 bases, with 9 bases lying between them. This CDR3 has 13 residues.

This clone was recorded a few times. The chain couples TRBV30 to TRBJ2-1; 9 positions agree with TRBD2. The V gene end was trimmed by 3 bases and the J gene end by 3 bases; junction bases not matched to a gene: 3. This CDR3 region has 14 residues. Germline V gives CDR1 GTSNPN, CDR2 SVGIG (reference sequence). Here the CDR3 reads CAWSASGNYNEQFF. DNA for the CDR3: TGTGCCTGGAGCGCTAGCGGGAACTACAATGAGCAGTTCTTC.

The V and J genes are TRBV18 and TRBJ2-2; tentative D call: TRBD2 (5 bases). Trimming stripped 1 base from V and 0 bases from J, with 24 bases between. The CDR3 is 21 amino acids. From germline, CDR1 is KGHSH and CDR2 LQKENI. The chain's CDR3 is CASSPLFPDGYSRANTGELFF. The CDR3 DNA reads TGTGCCAGCTCACCACTTTTCCCTGATGGTTATTCGAGGGCGAACACCGGGGAGCTGTTTTTT.

The V and J genes are TRBV28 and TRBJ2-1, with a weak D call TRBD2 (6 bases). Trimming removed 5 bases from V and 3 bases from J, with 14 bases in between. CDR1 is MDHEN, CDR2 SYDVKM, per germline. This CDR3 contains 15 residues. The DNA for the CDR3 is TGTGCCAGCAGTACCCGGGGAGGAGGCTACAATGAGCAGTTCTTC. Translated, it gives CASSTRGGGYNEQFF.

This clone was detected a few times. This chain uses TRBV5-1 with TRBJ2-5; possibly TRBD2 for D (6 bases). The CDR3 has 18 residues. CDR1 and CDR2 (germline): SGHRS, YFSETQ. V was shortened by 2 bases and J by 5 bases, with 25 bases between the two germline ends. The CDR3 sequence is CASSFRNAVTSRRETQYF. The CDR3 bases are TGCGCCAGCAGCTTCCGGAATGCGGTGACTAGTAGGCGGGAGACCCAGTACTTC. Complete variable domain (other parts from reference TRBV5-1 and TRBJ2-5): KAGVTQTPRYLIKTRGQQVTLSCSPISGHRSVSWYQQTPGQGLQFLFEYFSETQRNKGNFPGRFSGRQFSNSRSEMNVSTLELGDSALYLCASSFRNAVTSRRETQYFGPGTRLLVL.

The chain links TRBV2 to TRBJ2-7, with 11 bases aligning to TRBD2. Looked up from germline, CDR1 is SNHLY and CDR2 is FYNNEI. The CDR3 loop spans 15 amino acids. V was pared by 10 bases and J by 2 bases, with 10 bases of the junction left unmatched. The CDR3 coding sequence is TGTGCCACCACAGAGACTAGCGGGAACCCCTACGAGCAGTACTTC. Protein: CATTETSGNPYEQYF.

This clone was observed a few times. The chain employs TRBV7-9 and TRBJ1-2; D remains unclear. Germline lookup yields CDR1 SEHNR and CDR2 FQNEAQ (reference sequence). This CDR3 contains 14 residues. V was shortened by 5 bases and J by 3 bases, with 13 bases between the two germline ends. CDR3: CASSAEQSYYGYTF. In nucleotides, the CDR3 is TGTGCCAGCAGCGCCGAACAGAGTTACTATGGCTACACCTTC.

The chain employs TRBV6-4 and TRBJ2-5; 8 positions match TRBD2. J was trimmed by 4 bases and V by 10 bases; bases with no gene match: 8. Germline V gene sequence: CDR1 MRHNA, CDR2 SNTAGT. There are 13 residues in the CDR3. DNA for the CDR3: TGTGCCACCTCAAGCGGGAGAGGAGAGACCCAGTACTTC. It is translated as CATSSGRGETQYF.

The chain is built from TRBV5-4 and TRBJ2-7, with 13 bases aligning to TRBD2. CDR3 length: 15 amino acids. Germline lookup yields CDR1 SGHNT and CDR2 YYREEE (reference sequence). Trimming removed 4 bases from V and 4 bases from J; junction bases left unmatched: 5. The CDR3 reads CASSVGLAGEYEQYF. The CDR3 bases are TGTGCCAGCAGCGTAGGACTAGCGGGAGAGTACGAGCAGTACTTC.

The J gene is TRBJ1-2, the V gene TRBV30; 7 bases fit TRBD1. V lost 0 bases and J lost 5; bases outside the gene matches: 6. Germline loops: CDR1 GTSNPN, CDR2 SVGIG (reference sequence). The CDR3 spans 14 residues. The CDR3 DNA sequence: TGTGCCTGGAGTGTACGGGGACAGCTTTATGGCTACACCTTC. This gives the protein CAWSVRGQLYGYTF.

This clone was recorded a few times. This sequence joins TRBV19 and TRBJ2-7, with TRBD1 matching 9 bases. With 6 bases clipped from V and 2 bases from J, the junction kept 8 bases outside the gene matches. CDR1 LNHDA and CDR2 SQIVND come from the germline V gene (reference sequence). The CDR3 is 15 amino acids. The CDR3 coding sequence is TGTGCCAGTAGCCCCGGGACAGGGCGTGCCTACGAGCAGTACTTC. It yields the protein CASSPGTGRAYEQYF.

This clone occurred a few times. V is TRBV5-1 and J is TRBJ2-1; 11 bases are shared with TRBD2. V lost 5 bases and J lost 6; bases outside the gene matches: 10. This CDR3 comprises 16 residues. Germline V gene data show CDR1 as SGHRS and CDR2 as YFSETQ. CDR3 residues: CASSPSGLAETNEQFF. CDR3 coding DNA: TGCGCCAGCAGTCCCTCGGGACTAGCGGAGACCAATGAGCAGTTCTTC.

This sequence joins TRBV30 and TRBJ1-1; D is unclear. The CDR3 loop spans 16 amino acids. Germline V gives CDR1 GTSNPN, CDR2 SVGIG (reference sequence). The V and J ends lost 0 bases and 0 bases respectively, with 14 bases between them. CDR3: CAWSVRYRGLNTEAFF. CDR3 DNA: TGTGCCTGGAGTGTACGATACCGGGGTCTGAACACTGAAGCTTTCTTT.

This clone showed up just a few times. The chain employs TRBV29-1 and TRBJ2-1; weak D call: TRBD2 (5 bases). The CDR3 length is 13 residues. Trimming removed 4 bases from V and 4 bases from J, with 11 bases in between. Germline V gives CDR1 SQVTM, CDR2 ANQGSEA. The CDR3 loop is CSVVKRQYNEQFF. Written as DNA, the CDR3 is TGCAGCGTTGTGAAGCGGCAGTACAATGAGCAGTTCTTC.

V gene TRBV29-1 combines with J gene TRBJ2-1, with D perhaps TRBD1 (7 bases). V was trimmed by 4 bases and J by 6 bases, leaving 13 bases between them. The CDR3 consists of 13 residues. CDR1 is SQVTM and CDR2 is ANQGSEA in the germline V gene. The CDR3 loop is CSVARQGGNEQFF. CDR3 nucleotide sequence: TGCAGCGTTGCACGGCAGGGGGGCAATGAGCAGTTCTTC.

V and J are TRBV5-1 and TRBJ2-5, with 7 bases matching TRBD2. V trimming: 0 bases; J trimming: 4 bases; junction bases outside the gene matches: 3. Germline V gene data show CDR1 as SGHRS and CDR2 as YFSETQ. CDR3 length: 14 residues. CDR3 bases: TGCGCCAGCAGCTTGGGACTAGCCGCAGAGACCCAGTACTTC. It is translated as CASSLGLAAETQYF.

The V and J genes are TRBV30 and TRBJ2-7, with 9 bases matching TRBD2. CDR1 and CDR2 from the germline V gene are GTSNPN and SVGIG (reference sequence). V shed 2 bases and J 0 bases; nucleotides not matched to a gene: 11. CDR3 size: 17 residues. The DNA for the CDR3 is TGTGCCTGGAGTCCGAGGGTGACTAGCGGAAGCTCCTACGAGCAGTACTTC. The encoded protein is CAWSPRVTSGSSYEQYF.

The chain recombines TRBV29-1 with TRBJ2-1; tentatively, D is TRBD2 (7 bases). This CDR3 has 12 amino acids. From germline, CDR1 is SQVTM and CDR2 ANQGSEA. Trimming left V 7 bases short and J 6 bases short, with 13 bases between. CDR3 bases: TGCAGCGGAGTAGGGGGGGTCAATGAGCAGTTCTTC. This sequence encodes CSGVGGVNEQFF.

This clone was found a few times. The chain employs TRBV6-4 and TRBJ2-7; 9 bases align to TRBD1. Trimming cost V 0 bases and J 3 bases; bases outside gene matches: 9. This CDR3 spans 17 amino acids. Germline CDR1 and CDR2: MRHNA and SNTAGT. The CDR3 is CASSDSGVGQGSYEQYF. The CDR3 nucleotides read TGTGCCAGCAGTGACTCAGGTGTGGGACAGGGAAGCTACGAGCAGTACTTC.